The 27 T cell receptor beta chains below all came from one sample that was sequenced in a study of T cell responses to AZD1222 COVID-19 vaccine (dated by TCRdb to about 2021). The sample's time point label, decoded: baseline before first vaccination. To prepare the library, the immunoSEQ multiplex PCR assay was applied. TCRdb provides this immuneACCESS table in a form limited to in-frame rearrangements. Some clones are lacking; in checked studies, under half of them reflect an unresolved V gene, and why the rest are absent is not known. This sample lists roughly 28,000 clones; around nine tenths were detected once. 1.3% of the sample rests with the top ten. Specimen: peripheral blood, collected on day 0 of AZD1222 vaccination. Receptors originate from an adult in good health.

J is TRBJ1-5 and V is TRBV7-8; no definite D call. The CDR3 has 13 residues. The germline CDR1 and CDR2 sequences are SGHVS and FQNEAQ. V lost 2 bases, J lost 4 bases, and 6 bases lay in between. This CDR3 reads CASSLTKNQPQHF. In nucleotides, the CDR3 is TGTGCCAGCAGCTTAACAAAAAATCAGCCCCAGCATTTT.

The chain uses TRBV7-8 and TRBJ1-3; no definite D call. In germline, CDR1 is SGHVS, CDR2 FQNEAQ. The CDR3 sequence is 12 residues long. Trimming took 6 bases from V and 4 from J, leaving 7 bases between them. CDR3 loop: CASRAIGNTIYF. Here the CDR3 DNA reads TGTGCCAGCAGGGCTATCGGAAACACCATATATTTT.

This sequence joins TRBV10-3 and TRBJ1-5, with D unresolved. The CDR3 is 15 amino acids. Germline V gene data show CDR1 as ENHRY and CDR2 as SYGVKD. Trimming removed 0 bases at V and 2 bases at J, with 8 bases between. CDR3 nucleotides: TGTGCCATCAGTGAGTCACCAAGGGGCAATCAGCCCCAGCATTTT. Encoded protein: CAISESPRGNQPQHF.

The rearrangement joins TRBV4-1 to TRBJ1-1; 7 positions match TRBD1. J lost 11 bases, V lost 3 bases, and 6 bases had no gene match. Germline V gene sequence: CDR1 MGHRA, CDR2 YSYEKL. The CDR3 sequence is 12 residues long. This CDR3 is CASSHPQGRAFF. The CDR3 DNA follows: TGCGCCAGCAGCCACCCACAGGGGCGGGCTTTCTTT.

The CDR3 region has the DNA TGCGCCAGCAGCTTTACAGGGGGGAACTATGGCTACACCTTC. As protein: CASSFTGGNYGYTF. The chain links TRBV5-1 to TRBJ1-2, with 8 bases lining up with TRBD1. The CDR3 contains 14 residues. With 2 bases clipped from V and 2 bases from J, the junction kept 2 bases outside the gene matches. Germline CDR1 SGHRS, CDR2 YFSETQ.

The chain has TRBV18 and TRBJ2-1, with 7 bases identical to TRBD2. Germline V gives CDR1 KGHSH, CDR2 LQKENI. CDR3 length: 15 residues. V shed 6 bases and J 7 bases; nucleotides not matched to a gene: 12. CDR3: CASSPSSGIRNEQFF. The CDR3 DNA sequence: TGTGCCAGCTCGCCCTCAAGCGGGATAAGGAATGAGCAGTTCTTC.

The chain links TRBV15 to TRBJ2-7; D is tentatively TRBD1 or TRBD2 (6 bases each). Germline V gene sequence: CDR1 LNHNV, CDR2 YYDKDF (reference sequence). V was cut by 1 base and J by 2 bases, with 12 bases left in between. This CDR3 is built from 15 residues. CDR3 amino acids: CATSRARGATYEQYF. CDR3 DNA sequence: TGTGCCACCAGCAGAGCTAGGGGGGCCACCTACGAGCAGTACTTC.

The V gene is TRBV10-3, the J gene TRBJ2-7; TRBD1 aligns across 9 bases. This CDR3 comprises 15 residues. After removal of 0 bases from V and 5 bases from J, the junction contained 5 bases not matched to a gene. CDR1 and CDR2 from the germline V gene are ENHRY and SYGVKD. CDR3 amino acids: CAISESETGGDEQYF. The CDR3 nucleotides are TGTGCCATCAGTGAGTCGGAGACAGGGGGGGACGAGCAGTACTTC.

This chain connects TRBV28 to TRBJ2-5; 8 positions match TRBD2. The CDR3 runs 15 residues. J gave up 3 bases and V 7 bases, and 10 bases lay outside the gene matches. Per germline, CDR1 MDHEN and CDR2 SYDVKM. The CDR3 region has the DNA TGTGCCAGCATGGGTTCCGGGAGGGCCGAAGAGACCCAGTACTTC. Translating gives CASMGSGRAEETQYF.

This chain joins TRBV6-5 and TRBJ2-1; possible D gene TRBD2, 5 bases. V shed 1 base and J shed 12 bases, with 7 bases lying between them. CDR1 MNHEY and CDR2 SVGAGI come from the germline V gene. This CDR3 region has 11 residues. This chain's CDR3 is CASSYLGVQFF. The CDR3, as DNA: TGTGCCAGCAGTTACTTGGGAGTGCAGTTCTTC.

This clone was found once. DNA of the CDR3: TGTGCCAGTAGTATCGATGGACTAGCGGCCTACAATGAGCAGTTCTTC. Residues: CASSIDGLAAYNEQFF. This rearrangement joins TRBV19 to TRBJ2-1, with 10 bases matching TRBD2. Germline lookup yields CDR1 LNHDA and CDR2 SQIVND (reference sequence). CDR3 length: 16 amino acids. Trimming removed 3 bases from V and 2 bases from J; junction bases left unmatched: 4.

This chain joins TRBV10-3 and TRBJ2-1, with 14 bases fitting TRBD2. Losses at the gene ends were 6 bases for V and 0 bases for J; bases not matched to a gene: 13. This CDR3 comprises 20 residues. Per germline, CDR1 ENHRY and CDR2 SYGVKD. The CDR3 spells CAISLEVGLAGASSYNEQFF. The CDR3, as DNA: TGTGCCATCAGCCTTGAAGTGGGACTAGCGGGGGCGAGCTCCTACAATGAGCAGTTCTTC.

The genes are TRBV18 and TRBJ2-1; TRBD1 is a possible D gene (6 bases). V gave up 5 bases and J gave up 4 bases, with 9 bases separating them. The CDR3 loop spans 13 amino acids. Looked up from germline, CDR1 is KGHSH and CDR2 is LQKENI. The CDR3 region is CASSLQGYNEQFF. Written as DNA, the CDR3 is TGTGCCAGCTCATTACAGGGTTACAATGAGCAGTTCTTC.

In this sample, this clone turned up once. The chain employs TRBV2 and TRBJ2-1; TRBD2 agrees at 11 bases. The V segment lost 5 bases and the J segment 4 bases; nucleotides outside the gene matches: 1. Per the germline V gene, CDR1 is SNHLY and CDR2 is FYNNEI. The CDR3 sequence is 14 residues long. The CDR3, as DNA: TGTGCCAGCAGTCGACTAGCGGGATACAATGAGCAGTTCTTC. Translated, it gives CASSRLAGYNEQFF.

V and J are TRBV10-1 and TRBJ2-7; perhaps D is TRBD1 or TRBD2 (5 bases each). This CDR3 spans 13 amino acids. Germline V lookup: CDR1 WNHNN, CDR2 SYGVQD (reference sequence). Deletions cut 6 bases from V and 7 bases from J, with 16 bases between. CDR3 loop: CASSRDPSGEQYF. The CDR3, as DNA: TGCGCCAGCAGCCGGGACCCATCGGGAGAGCAGTACTTC.

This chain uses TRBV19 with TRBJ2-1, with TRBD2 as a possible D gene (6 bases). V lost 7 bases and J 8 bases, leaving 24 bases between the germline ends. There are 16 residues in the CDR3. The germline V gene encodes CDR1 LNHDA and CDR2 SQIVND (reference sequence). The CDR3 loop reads CASISLYGSGGDEQFF. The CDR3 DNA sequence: TGTGCCAGTATCTCCCTTTACGGGAGTGGTGGCGATGAGCAGTTCTTC.

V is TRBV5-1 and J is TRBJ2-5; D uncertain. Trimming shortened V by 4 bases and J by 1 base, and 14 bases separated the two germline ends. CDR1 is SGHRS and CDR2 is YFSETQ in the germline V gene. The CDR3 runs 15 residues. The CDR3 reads CASSPAQPSQETQYF. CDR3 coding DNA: TGCGCCAGCAGCCCCGCACAGCCATCCCAAGAGACCCAGTACTTC.

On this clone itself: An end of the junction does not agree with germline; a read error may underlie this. CDR3: CASSQDRPF. In nucleotides, the CDR3 is TGCGCCAGCAGCCAAGATCGCCCCTTT. This chain connects TRBV4-1 to TRBJ1-6; D remains unclear. Germline CDR1 is MGHRA and CDR2 is YSYEKL. The CDR3 spans 9 residues.

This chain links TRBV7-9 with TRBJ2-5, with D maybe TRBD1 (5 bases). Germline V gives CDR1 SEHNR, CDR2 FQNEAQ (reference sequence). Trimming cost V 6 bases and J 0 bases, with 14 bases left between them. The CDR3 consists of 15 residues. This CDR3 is CASSPGSEYQETQYF. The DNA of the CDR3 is TGTGCCAGCAGTCCAGGGTCAGAGTACCAAGAGACCCAGTACTTC.

The CDR3 sequence: CASSPKRETQYF. The CDR3 region has the DNA TGTGCCAGCTCACCAAAGCGGGAGACCCAGTACTTC. The J gene is TRBJ2-5, the V gene TRBV18; D is possibly TRBD2 (5 bases). Trimming removed 2 bases at V and 5 bases at J, with 6 bases between. This CDR3 is built from 12 residues. CDR1 and CDR2 (germline): KGHSH, LQKENI.

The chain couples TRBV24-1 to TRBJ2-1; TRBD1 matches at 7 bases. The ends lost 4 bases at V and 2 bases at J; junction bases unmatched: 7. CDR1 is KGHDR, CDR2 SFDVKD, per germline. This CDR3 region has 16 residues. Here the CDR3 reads CATSEPTGAPYNEQFF. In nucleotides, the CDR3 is TGTGCCACCAGTGAGCCAACAGGGGCACCCTACAATGAGCAGTTCTTC.

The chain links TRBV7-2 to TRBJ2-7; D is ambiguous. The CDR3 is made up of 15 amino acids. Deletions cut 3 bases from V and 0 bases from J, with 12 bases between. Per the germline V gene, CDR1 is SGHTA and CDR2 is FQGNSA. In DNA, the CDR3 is TGTGCCAGCAGCTTGCGCCCCTGGAGCTCCTACGAGCAGTACTTC. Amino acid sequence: CASSLRPWSSYEQYF.

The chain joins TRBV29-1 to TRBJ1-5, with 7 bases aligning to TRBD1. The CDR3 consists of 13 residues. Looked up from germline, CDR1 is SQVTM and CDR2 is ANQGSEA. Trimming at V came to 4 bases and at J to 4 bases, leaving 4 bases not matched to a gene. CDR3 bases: TGCAGCGTTGTGGCAGGGGGTAATCAGCCCCAGCATTTT. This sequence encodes CSVVAGGNQPQHF.

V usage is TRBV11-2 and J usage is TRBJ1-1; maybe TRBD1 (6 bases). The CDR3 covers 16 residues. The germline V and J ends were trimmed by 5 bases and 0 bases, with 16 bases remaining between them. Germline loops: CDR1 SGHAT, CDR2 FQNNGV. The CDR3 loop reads CASSVGQGHMNTEAFF. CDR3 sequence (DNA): TGTGCCAGCAGCGTAGGTCAGGGACACATGAACACTGAAGCTTTCTTT.

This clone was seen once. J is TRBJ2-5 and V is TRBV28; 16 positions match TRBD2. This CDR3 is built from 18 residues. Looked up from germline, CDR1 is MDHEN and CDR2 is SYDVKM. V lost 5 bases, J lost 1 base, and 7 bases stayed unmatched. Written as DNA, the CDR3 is TGTGCCAGCAGTGCCGGGACTAGCGGGAGGGGAGGCCAAGAGACCCAGTACTTC. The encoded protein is CASSAGTSGRGGQETQYF.

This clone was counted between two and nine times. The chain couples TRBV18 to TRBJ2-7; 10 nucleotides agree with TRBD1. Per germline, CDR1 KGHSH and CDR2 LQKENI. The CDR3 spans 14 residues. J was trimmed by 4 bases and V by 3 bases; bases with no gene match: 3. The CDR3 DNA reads TGTGCCAGCTCACCGGACAGGGGGATATACGAGCAGTACTTC. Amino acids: CASSPDRGIYEQYF.

The CDR3 protein is CASSRRDSRTSEAFF. CDR3 DNA: TGTGCCAGCAGCCGACGGGACAGCCGAACATCTGAAGCTTTCTTT. The V call is TRBV3-1 (or the pseudogene TRBV3-2), the J call TRBJ1-1, with 7 bases identical to TRBD1. V gave up 4 bases and J gave up 6 bases; unmatched junction bases: 11. Germline values: CDR1 LGHDT, CDR2 YNNKEL (reference sequence). The CDR3 has 15 amino acids.